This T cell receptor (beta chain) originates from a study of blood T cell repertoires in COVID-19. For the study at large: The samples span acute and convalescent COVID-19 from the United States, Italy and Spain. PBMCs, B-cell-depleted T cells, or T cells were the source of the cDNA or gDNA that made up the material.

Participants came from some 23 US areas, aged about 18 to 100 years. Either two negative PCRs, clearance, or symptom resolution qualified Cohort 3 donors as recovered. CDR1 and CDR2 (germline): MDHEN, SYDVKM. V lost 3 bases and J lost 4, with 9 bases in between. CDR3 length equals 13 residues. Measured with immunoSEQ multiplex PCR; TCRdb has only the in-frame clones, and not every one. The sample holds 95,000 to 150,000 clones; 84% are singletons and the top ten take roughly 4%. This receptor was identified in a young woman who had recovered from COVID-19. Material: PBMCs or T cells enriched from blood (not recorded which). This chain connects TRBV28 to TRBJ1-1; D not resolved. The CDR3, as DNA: TGTGCCAGCAGTTTTTTGGGGAGCACTGAAGCTTTCTTT. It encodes CASSFLGSTEAFF.